This is a list of T cell receptor beta chains from one sample in a study of response to subunit inactivated influenza vaccine. MiXCR, applied by TCRdb to the RT-PCR reads, yields one record per CDR3 protein. The profile covers about 540,000 distinct CDR3 sequences, with approximately 24% appearing a single time and about 3% taken by the ten largest. These data also featured in a second study, about T cells expressing NK-cell markers.

The sample in question was CD4+ T cells sorted from PBMCs, obtained 11 to 12 days after vaccination. These TCRs come from a man between 45 and 60 years old who received an inactivated influenza vaccine. CDR3s include the opening cysteine and the closing phenylalanine or tryptophan. A D gene is named only where the DNA matches it firmly. Size tells how often a clone was seen (once, few, many) or the class of an expanded clone, and some rows leave it out.

size: NA; D: TRBD2; V: TRBV25-1; J: TRBJ2-3; CDR3: CASTPGLAGGPWRADTQYF; DNA: TGTGCCAGCACCCCGGGACTAGCGGGGGGGCCGTGGCGAGCAGATACGCAGTATTTT
size: few; D: NA; V: TRBV29-1; J: TRBJ2-7; CDR3: CSVGVFSYEQYF; DNA: TGCAGCGTCGGAGTCTTCTCCTACGAGCAGTACTTC
size: many; D: TRBD2; V: TRBV20-1; J: TRBJ2-3; CDR3: CSARKLAGEVDTQYF; DNA: TGCAGTGCTAGAAAACTAGCGGGAGAAGTAGATACGCAGTATTTT
size: NA; D: NA; V: TRBV5-1; J: TRBJ2-2; CDR3: CASSLFDGLFTNTGELFF; DNA: TGCGCCAGCAGCTTGTTTGACGGGTTATTTACGAACACCGGGGAGCTGTTTTTT
size: NA; D: TRBD1; V: TRBV20-1; J: TRBJ2-3; CDR3: CSARDLDRARDTQYF; DNA: TGCAGTGCTAGAGATCTGGACAGGGCAAGGGATACGCAGTATTTT
size: few; D: TRBD1; V: TRBV28; J: TRBJ2-1; CDR3: CASSVGQGNEQFF; DNA: TGTGCCAGCAGTGTAGGACAGGGCAATGAGCAGTTCTTC
size: NA; D: NA; V: TRBV12-3/TRBV12-4; J: TRBJ1-6; CDR3: CASRVGGESNSPLHF; DNA: TGTGCCAGCAGAGTGGGAGGTGAGAGCAATTCACCCCTCCACTTT
size: few; D: NA; V: TRBV12-3/TRBV12-4; J: TRBJ2-5; CDR3: CASSFGQGGAQYF; DNA: TGTGCCAGCAGTTTCGGACAGGGAGGGGCCCAGTACTTC
size: NA; D: NA; V: TRBV5-1; J: TRBJ1-5; CDR3: CASSLWGREVGQPQHF; DNA: TGCGCCAGCAGCTTGTGGGGCAGGGAAGTGGGTCAGCCCCAGCATTTT
size: few; D: TRBD2; V: TRBV5-5; J: TRBJ2-3; CDR3: CASHGSGRTDTQYF; DNA: TGTGCCAGCCATGGGAGCGGGAGGACAGATACGCAGTATTTT
size: few; D: TRBD1; V: TRBV12-3/TRBV12-4; J: TRBJ2-5; CDR3: CASSPGQLKETQYF; DNA: TGTGCCAGCAGTCCGGGACAGCTCAAAGAGACCCAGTACTTC
size: few; D: NA; V: TRBV5-5; J: TRBJ2-5; CDR3: CASSRGVGQGGETQYF; DNA: TGTGCCAGCAGCCGGGGGGTAGGACAGGGAGGGGAGACCCAGTACTTC
size: NA; D: NA; V: TRBV10-3; J: TRBJ2-1; CDR3: CAISDSGHQFF; DNA: TGTGCCATCAGTGATAGCGGCCATCAGTTCTTC
size: NA; D: NA; V: TRBV10-3; J: TRBJ2-3; CDR3: CATAPSTDTQYF; DNA: TGTGCCACCGCCCCTAGCACAGATACGCAGTATTTT
size: NA; D: NA; V: TRBV20-1; J: TRBJ2-3; CDR3: CSARELRGSSTDTQYF; DNA: TGCAGTGCTAGAGAACTTCGGGGATCTAGCACAGATACGCAGTATTTT
size: few; D: NA; V: TRBV20-1; J: TRBJ2-1; CDR3: CSAMGSTEQFF; DNA: TGCAGTGCTATGGGATCGACAGAGCAGTTCTTC
size: many; D: TRBD2; V: TRBV20-1; J: TRBJ2-1; CDR3: CSARGQTSGGPGEQFF; DNA: TGCAGTGCTAGAGGACAGACTAGCGGGGGGCCCGGGGAGCAGTTCTTC
size: NA; D: NA; V: TRBV28; J: TRBJ1-6; CDR3: CASSPGLGDSPLHF; DNA: TGTGCCAGCAGTCCCGGCCTAGGGGATTCACCCCTCCACTTT
size: few; D: NA; V: TRBV27; J: TRBJ2-7; CDR3: CASSFYSGTGVHEQYF; DNA: TGTGCCAGCAGTTTCTATAGCGGGACAGGTGTTCACGAGCAGTACTTC
size: few; D: TRBD2; V: TRBV12-3/TRBV12-4; J: TRBJ2-1; CDR3: CASSLIRTSDYNEQFF; DNA: TGTGCCAGCAGTTTGATTCGGACTAGCGACTACAATGAGCAGTTCTTC
size: NA; D: TRBD2; V: TRBV7-9; J: TRBJ2-1; CDR3: CASKPGLATNEQFF; DNA: TGTGCCAGCAAACCGGGACTAGCTACCAATGAGCAGTTCTTC
size: few; D: TRBD1; V: TRBV28; J: TRBJ2-3; CDR3: CASSQSDRADTDTQYF; DNA: TGTGCCAGCAGTCAGTCGGACAGGGCGGACACAGATACGCAGTATTTT
size: NA; D: NA; V: TRBV3-1; J: TRBJ1-1; CDR3: CASSHTQVPEAFF; DNA: TGTGCCAGCAGCCATACTCAGGTCCCTGAAGCTTTCTTT
size: few; D: NA; V: TRBV7-8; J: TRBJ2-5; CDR3: CASSLGWRQETQYF; DNA: TGTGCCAGCAGCTTAGGATGGCGACAAGAGACCCAGTACTTC
size: few; D: NA; V: TRBV19; J: TRBJ1-1; CDR3: CASSADDRKMNTEAFF; DNA: TGTGCCAGTAGTGCCGACGACAGGAAAATGAACACTGAAGCTTTCTTT
size: NA; D: TRBD1; V: TRBV4-1; J: TRBJ2-1; CDR3: CASRDREREQFF; DNA: TGCGCCAGCCGGGACAGGGAGCGTGAGCAGTTCTTC
size: once; D: NA; V: TRBV20-1; J: TRBJ2-7; CDR3: CSASASYEQYF; DNA: TGCAGTGCTAGCGCTTCCTACGAGCAGTACTTC
size: NA; D: TRBD2; V: TRBV12-3/TRBV12-4; J: TRBJ2-7; CDR3: CASSLRTSGRHEQYF; DNA: TGTGCCAGCAGCCTCAGGACTAGCGGGAGACACGAGCAGTACTTC
size: NA; D: NA; V: TRBV28; J: TRBJ2-7; CDR3: CASSSLWGAVREQYF; DNA: TGTGCCAGCAGTTCCTTGTGGGGAGCTGTCCGCGAGCAGTACTTC
size: NA; D: NA; V: TRBV3-1; J: TRBJ2-5; CDR3: CASSQGRGLGQTQYF; DNA: TGTGCCAGCAGCCAAGGTAGAGGGCTTGGACAGACCCAGTACTTC
size: few; D: NA; V: TRBV7-9; J: TRBJ1-2; CDR3: CASSFEGAAHYGYTF; DNA: TGTGCCAGCAGCTTTGAAGGGGCCGCTCACTATGGCTACACCTTC
size: few; D: TRBD2; V: TRBV20-1; J: TRBJ2-4; CDR3: CSAPGGVVAGAKNIQYF; DNA: TGCAGTGCCCCCGGAGGTGTAGTAGCGGGAGCCAAAAACATTCAGTACTTC
size: many; D: NA; V: TRBV12-3/TRBV12-4; J: TRBJ1-6; CDR3: CASSLLPGNSPLHF; DNA: TGTGCCAGCAGCCTCCTCCCAGGGAATTCACCCCTCCACTTT
size: NA; D: TRBD1; V: TRBV7-2; J: TRBJ2-7; CDR3: CASAPQTGPSYEQYF; DNA: TGTGCCAGCGCTCCCCAGACAGGGCCCTCCTACGAGCAGTACTTC
size: NA; D: NA; V: TRBV2; J: TRBJ2-1; CDR3: CASSEGQLVYNEQFF; DNA: TGTGCCAGCAGTGAAGGACAGTTGGTCTACAATGAGCAGTTCTTC
size: NA; D: TRBD2; V: TRBV6-2/TRBV6-3; J: TRBJ2-1; CDR3: CASRPQALAGGARNEQFF; DNA: TGTGCCAGCAGACCACAAGCACTAGCGGGAGGGGCTAGGAATGAGCAGTTCTTC
size: NA; D: NA; V: TRBV5-1; J: TRBJ2-7; CDR3: CASSNDGTGEQYF; DNA: TGCGCCAGCAGCAACGACGGGACCGGCGAGCAGTACTTC
size: few; D: TRBD1; V: TRBV20-1; J: TRBJ2-3; CDR3: CSAQDRGGFTDTQYF; DNA: TGCAGTGCGCAAGACAGGGGGGGATTCACAGATACGCAGTATTTT
size: NA; D: NA; V: TRBV7-3; J: TRBJ2-1; CDR3: CASSQQVAAYNEQFF; DNA: TGTGCCAGCAGCCAACAGGTAGCAGCATACAATGAGCAGTTCTTC
size: few; D: NA; V: TRBV6-7; J: TRBJ2-6; CDR3: CASSYSHRAGANVLTF; DNA: TGTGCCAGCAGTTACTCCCACAGGGCTGGGGCCAACGTCCTGACTTTC